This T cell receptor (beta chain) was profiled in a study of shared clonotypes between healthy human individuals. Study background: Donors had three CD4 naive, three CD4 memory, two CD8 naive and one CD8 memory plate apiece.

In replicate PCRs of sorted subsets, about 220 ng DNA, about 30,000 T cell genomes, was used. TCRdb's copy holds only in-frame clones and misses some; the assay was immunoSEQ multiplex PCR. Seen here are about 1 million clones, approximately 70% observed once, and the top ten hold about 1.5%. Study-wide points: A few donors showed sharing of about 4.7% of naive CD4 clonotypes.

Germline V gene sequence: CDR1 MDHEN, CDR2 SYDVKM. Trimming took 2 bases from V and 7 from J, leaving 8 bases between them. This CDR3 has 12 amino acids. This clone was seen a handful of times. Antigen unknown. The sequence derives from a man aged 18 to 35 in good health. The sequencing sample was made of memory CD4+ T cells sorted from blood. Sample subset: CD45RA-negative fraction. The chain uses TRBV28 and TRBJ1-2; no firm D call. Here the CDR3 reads CASSLGVFGYTF. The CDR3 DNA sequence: TGTGCCAGCAGTTTAGGGGTTTTTGGCTACACCTTC.